The entry below gives a single T cell receptor beta chain sequence along with its context. Its antigen is as yet unknown. The source of the sample is a study of shared clonotypes between healthy human individuals. Assay: immunoSEQ multiplex PCR; the TCRdb copy retains only in-frame clones and omits some. The sample lists over 300,000 clones; roughly 91% were seen once. The study's findings and limits: Clonotype sharing across four donors was observed for around 5% of naive CD4 clonotypes.

The CDR3 runs 13 residues. Germline V gene lookup returns CDR1 SGHDT and CDR2 YYEEEE. Trimming took off 1 base at V and 1 base at J, with 5 bases between the two ends. The study drew its donors from healthy HIV-negative adults without recent acute infections or vaccinations. The sample comprised memory CD8+ T cells sorted from blood. Subset meaning: CD45RO+ cells pooled with CCR7-negative TemRA cells. The chain carries TRBV5-6 and TRBJ1-1; unclear D gene. The sequence came from a man aged 18 to 35 in good health. This CDR3 is CASSLQENTEAFF. The CDR3 DNA sequence: TGTGCCAGCAGCTTGCAGGAGAACACTGAAGCTTTCTTT.